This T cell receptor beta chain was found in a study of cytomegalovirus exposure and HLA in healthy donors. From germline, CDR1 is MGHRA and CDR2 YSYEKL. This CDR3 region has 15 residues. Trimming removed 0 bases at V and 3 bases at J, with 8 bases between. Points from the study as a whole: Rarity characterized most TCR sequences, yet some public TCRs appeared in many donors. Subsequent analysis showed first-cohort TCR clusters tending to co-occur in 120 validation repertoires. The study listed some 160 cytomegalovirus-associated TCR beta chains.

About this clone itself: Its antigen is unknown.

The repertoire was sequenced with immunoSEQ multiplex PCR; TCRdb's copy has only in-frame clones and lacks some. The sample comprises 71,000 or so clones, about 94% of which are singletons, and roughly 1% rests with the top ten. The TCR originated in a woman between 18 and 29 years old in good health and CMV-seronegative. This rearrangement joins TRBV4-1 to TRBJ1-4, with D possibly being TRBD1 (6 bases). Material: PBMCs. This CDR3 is CASSQEQGANEKLFF. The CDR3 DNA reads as TGCGCCAGCAGCCAAGAACAGGGCGCTAATGAAAAACTGTTTTTT.